Following are 11 T cell receptor beta chains from one sample sequenced in a study of blood T cell repertoires in COVID-19 (dated by TCRdb to about 2020). Libraries were prepared through the immunoSEQ multiplex PCR assay. The immuneACCESS repertoire file appears here via TCRdb, limited to in-frame rearrangements. These files lack a portion of the clones; in checked studies, under half of the deficit traces to unresolved V genes, and the cause of the others is not known. This sample gives hundreds of thousands of clones in total; roughly nine tenths of them show up just once. The leading ten clones occupy 0.95% to 1.2% of the sample. Input material: PBMCs or T cells enriched from blood (not recorded which). Source of these receptors: a man under 40 who had recovered from COVID-19.

J is TRBJ1-2 and V is TRBV2; 8 bases agree with TRBD1. CDR3 length: 14 amino acids. The V gene's germline CDR1 is SNHLY and CDR2 FYNNEI. V lost 3 bases and J lost 4; bases outside the gene matches: 4. This CDR3 is CASSDGQGVYGYTF. In DNA, the CDR3 is TGTGCCAGCAGTGATGGACAGGGAGTCTATGGCTACACCTTC.

This rearrangement joins TRBV11-2 to TRBJ2-2; 7 nucleotides match TRBD1. Germline trimming cut 6 bases from V and 4 bases from J; bases unmatched to any gene: 11. The CDR3 extends over 16 amino acids. From germline, CDR1 is SGHAT and CDR2 FQNNGV. Written as DNA, the CDR3 is TGTGCCAGCAGTCGTAGAGGGGGCAGATCCACCGGGGAGCTGTTTTTT. Translated: CASSRRGGRSTGELFF.

This clone was picked up a small number of times. V is TRBV5-1 and J is TRBJ2-2, with 9 bases matching TRBD1. Germline trimming cut 6 bases from V and 3 bases from J; bases unmatched to any gene: 6. The germline CDR1 and CDR2 sequences are SGHRS and YFSETQ. The CDR3 loop spans 15 amino acids. CDR3 sequence (DNA): TGCGCCAGCACGATCGGGGACAGGGACACCGGGGAGCTGTTTTTT. Amino acids: CASTIGDRDTGELFF.

This rearrangement joins TRBV10-1 to TRBJ2-7; 14 positions match TRBD2. J was trimmed by 6 bases and V by 6 bases; bases with no gene match: 4. Germline lookup yields CDR1 WNHNN and CDR2 SYGVQD (reference sequence). The CDR3 is made up of 14 amino acids. The CDR3 nucleotides read TGCGCCAGCAGCGGGACTAGCGGGAGTAGCGAGCAGTACTTC. Its translation is CASSGTSGSSEQYF.

The chain joins TRBV19 to TRBJ2-2; 10 bases agree with TRBD2. The J segment lost 6 bases and the V segment lost 9 bases, leaving 7 bases of the junction unmatched. Looked up from germline, CDR1 is LNHDA and CDR2 is SQIVND (reference sequence). This CDR3 spans 14 amino acids. The CDR3 sequence is CASRLAGEAGELFF. As DNA, the CDR3 is TGTGCCAGCCGCCTAGCGGGAGAGGCCGGGGAGCTGTTTTTT. Full variable domain (rest looked up from reference TRBV19 and TRBJ2-2): DGGITQSPKYLFRKEGQNVTLSCEQNLNHDAMYWYRQDPGQGLRLIYYSQIVNDFQKGDIAEGYSVSREKKESFPLTVTSAQKNPTAFYLCASRLAGEAGELFFGEGSRLTVL.

This clone showed up just once. The rearrangement joins TRBV10-3 to TRBJ2-1, with a weak D call TRBD2 (5 bases). Germline V gene sequence: CDR1 ENHRY, CDR2 SYGVKD. V was cut by 3 bases and J by 10 bases, with 7 bases left in between. The CDR3 sequence is 11 residues long. The CDR3 is CAISEAEEQFF. The CDR3 DNA reads TGTGCCATCAGTGAAGCGGAAGAGCAGTTCTTC.

This sequence joins TRBV15 and TRBJ2-7; TRBD1 matches at 7 bases. The CDR3 has 15 residues. CDR1 and CDR2 from the germline V gene are LNHNV and YYDKDF (reference sequence). The J segment lost 5 bases and the V segment lost 6 bases, leaving 13 bases of the junction unmatched. CDR3 sequence (DNA): TGTGCCACCAGGTTGGGACAGTCAGAAGCTGACGAGCAGTACTTC. It translates to CATRLGQSEADEQYF.

The chain uses TRBV4-1 and TRBJ1-1; 8 bases map to TRBD1. V gave up 1 base and J gave up 6 bases; unmatched junction bases: 4. The CDR3 runs 14 residues. Germline V gene lookup returns CDR1 MGHRA and CDR2 YSYEKL. This CDR3 is CASSQGQGSAEAFF. The CDR3 nucleotides are TGCGCCAGCAGCCAAGGACAGGGGAGTGCTGAAGCTTTCTTT.

The V call is TRBV21-1, the J call TRBJ1-2. TRBV21-1 is deemed a pseudogene. CDR3 size: 13 residues. The CDR3 here is CASTAKHDYGYTF. In DNA, the CDR3 is TGTGCCAGCACCGCAAAGCATGACTATGGCTACACCTTC.

The chain uses TRBV5-8 and TRBJ2-1, with 8 bases fitting TRBD1. From germline, CDR1 is SGHTS and CDR2 YDEGEE. The CDR3 contains 11 residues. V gave up 4 bases and J gave up 15 bases; unmatched junction bases: 6. CDR3 residues: CASSHGTGGFF. As DNA, the CDR3 is TGTGCCAGCAGCCACGGGACAGGAGGGTTCTTC.

The CDR3: CASSQDPQGGKNIQYF. The CDR3 DNA follows: TGTGCCAGCAGCCAAGACCCTCAGGGGGGCAAAAACATTCAGTACTTC. The chain recombines TRBV4-2 with TRBJ2-4, with D perhaps TRBD1 (7 bases). Trimming took 0 bases from V and 3 from J, leaving 12 bases between them. CDR3 length: 16 amino acids. Germline CDR1 is LGHNA and CDR2 is YNFKEQ.